This T cell receptor beta chain was sequenced during a study of cytomegalovirus exposure and HLA in healthy donors. The germline gives CDR1 KGHSH, CDR2 LQKENI. This CDR3 spans 15 amino acids. V was trimmed by 0 bases and J by 5 bases, leaving 11 bases between them. 13 Jbeta primers and 60 Vbeta primers were used for the PCR. Repertoires were generated with immunoSEQ multiplex PCR, while TCRdb's copy carries only in-frame clones and drops some. The sample shows roughly 100,000 clones, 65% to 85% of them seen only once. This clone appeared a single time. The sequenced sample consisted of PBMCs. The chain joins TRBV18 to TRBJ2-1; tentative D call: TRBD1 (5 bases). This receptor was taken from a man aged 18 to 30 in good health and CMV-seronegative. CDR3 in DNA: TGTGCCAGCTCACCACCGGGGCTCAAGGACAATGAGCAGTTCTTC. Residues: CASSPPGLKDNEQFF.